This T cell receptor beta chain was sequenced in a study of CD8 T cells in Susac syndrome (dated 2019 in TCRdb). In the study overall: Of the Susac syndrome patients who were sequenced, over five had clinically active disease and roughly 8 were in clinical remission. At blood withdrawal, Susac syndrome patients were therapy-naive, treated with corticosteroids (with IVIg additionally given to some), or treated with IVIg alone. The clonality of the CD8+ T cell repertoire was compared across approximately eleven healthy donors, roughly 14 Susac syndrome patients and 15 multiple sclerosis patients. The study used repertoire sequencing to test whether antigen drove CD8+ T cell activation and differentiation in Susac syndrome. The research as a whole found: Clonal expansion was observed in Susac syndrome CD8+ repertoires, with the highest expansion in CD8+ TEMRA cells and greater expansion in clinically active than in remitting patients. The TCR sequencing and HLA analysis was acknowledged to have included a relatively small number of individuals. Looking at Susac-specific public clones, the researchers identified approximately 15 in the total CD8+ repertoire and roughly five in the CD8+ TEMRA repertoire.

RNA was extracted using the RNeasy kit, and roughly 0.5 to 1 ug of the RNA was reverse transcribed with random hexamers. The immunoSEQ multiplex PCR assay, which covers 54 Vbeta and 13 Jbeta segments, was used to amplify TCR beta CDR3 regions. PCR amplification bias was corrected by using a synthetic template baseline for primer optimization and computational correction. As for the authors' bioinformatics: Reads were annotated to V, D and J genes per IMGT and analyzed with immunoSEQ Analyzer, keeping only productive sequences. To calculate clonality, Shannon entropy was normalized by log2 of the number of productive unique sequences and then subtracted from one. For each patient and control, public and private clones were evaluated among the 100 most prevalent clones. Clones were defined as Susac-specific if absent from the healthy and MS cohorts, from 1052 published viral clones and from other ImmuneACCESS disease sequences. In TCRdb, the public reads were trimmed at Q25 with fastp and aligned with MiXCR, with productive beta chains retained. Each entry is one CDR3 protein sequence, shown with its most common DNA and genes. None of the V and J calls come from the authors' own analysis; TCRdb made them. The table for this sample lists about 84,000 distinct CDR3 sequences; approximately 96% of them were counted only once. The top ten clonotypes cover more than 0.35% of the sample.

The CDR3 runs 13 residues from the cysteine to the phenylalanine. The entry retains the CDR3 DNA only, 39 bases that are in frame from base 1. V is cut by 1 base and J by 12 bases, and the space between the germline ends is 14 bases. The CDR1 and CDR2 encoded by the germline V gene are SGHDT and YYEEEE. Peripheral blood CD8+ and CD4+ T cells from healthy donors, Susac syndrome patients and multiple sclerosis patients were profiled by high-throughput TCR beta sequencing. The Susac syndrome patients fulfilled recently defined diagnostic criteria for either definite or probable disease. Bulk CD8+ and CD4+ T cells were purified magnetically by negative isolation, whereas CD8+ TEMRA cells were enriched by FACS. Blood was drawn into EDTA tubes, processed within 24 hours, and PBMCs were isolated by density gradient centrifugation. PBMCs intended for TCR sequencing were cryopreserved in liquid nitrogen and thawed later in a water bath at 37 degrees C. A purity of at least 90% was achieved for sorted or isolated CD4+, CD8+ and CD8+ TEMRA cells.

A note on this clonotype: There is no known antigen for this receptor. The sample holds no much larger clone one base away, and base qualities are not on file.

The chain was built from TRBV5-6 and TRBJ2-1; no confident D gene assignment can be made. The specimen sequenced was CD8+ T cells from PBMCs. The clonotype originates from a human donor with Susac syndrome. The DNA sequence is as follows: TGTGCCAGCAGCTTGTCGGCAGGCCCTGGGCAGTTCTTC. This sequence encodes CASSLSAGPGQFF.